One and the same sample provided the 19 T cell receptor beta chains below, sequenced in a study of shared clonotypes between healthy human individuals. Data came from immunoSEQ multiplex PCR; TCRdb stores just in-frame clones and leaves some out. The data show 2 million to 2.5 million clones, about 90% seen once. The sequencing input was naive CD4+ T cells from PBMCs. The subset was: CD45RA+ positively selected. The receptors derive from a man aged 18 to 29 in good health. Some clones in this sample may be carry-over from other donors' samples.

The chain employs TRBV28 and TRBJ2-3, with 12 bases lining up with TRBD2. This CDR3 has 16 amino acids. The germline V gene encodes CDR1 MDHEN and CDR2 SYDVKM. The ends lost 4 bases at V and 4 bases at J; junction bases unmatched: 6. The CDR3 is CASSYWTSGKADTQYF. CDR3 nucleotide sequence: TGTGCCAGCAGTTATTGGACTAGCGGGAAAGCAGATACGCAGTATTTT.

The chain joins TRBV2 to TRBJ1-1; a weak D match, TRBD1 (6 bases). V dropped 1 base and J dropped 5 bases, with 11 bases sitting between them. Germline V gene data show CDR1 as SNHLY and CDR2 as FYNNEI. The CDR3 contains 14 residues. CDR3 sequence reads: CASSEEGGRTEAFF. CDR3 in DNA: TGTGCCAGCAGTGAAGAAGGGGGGAGGACTGAAGCTTTCTTT.

The J gene is TRBJ2-2, the V gene TRBV6-5, with 7 positions matching TRBD1. The V segment lost 4 bases and the J segment 7 bases; nucleotides outside the gene matches: 6. The CDR3 spans 14 residues. In germline, CDR1 is MNHEY, CDR2 SVGAGI. CDR3 in amino acids: CASSWARTGGELFF. In DNA form, the CDR3 reads TGTGCCAGCAGTTGGGCTAGGACAGGCGGGGAGCTGTTTTTT.

A single count supports this clone. The chain joins TRBV6-5 to TRBJ2-7, with 8 positions matching TRBD1. CDR3 length: 13 residues. The germline gives CDR1 MNHEY, CDR2 SVGAGI. V dropped 6 bases and J dropped 5; count of bases not matched to a gene: 6. The CDR3 DNA is TGTGCCAGCAGGCGGACAGGGCGGGACGAGCAGTACTTC. This codes for CASRRTGRDEQYF.

This chain connects TRBV5-8 to TRBJ1-2; 10 nucleotides match TRBD1. Germline trimming cut 6 bases from V and 4 bases from J; bases unmatched to any gene: 6. The length of the CDR3 is 14 residues. CDR1 SGHTS and CDR2 YDEGEE come from the germline V gene. CDR3: CASTLGQGVYGYTF. The CDR3 coding sequence is TGTGCCAGCACCTTAGGACAGGGGGTCTATGGCTACACCTTC.

This chain connects TRBV4-1 to TRBJ2-5, with a weak D call TRBD2 (5 bases). The germline gives CDR1 MGHRA, CDR2 YSYEKL. CDR3 size: 15 residues. V was cut by 0 bases and J by 6 bases, with 14 bases left in between. DNA for the CDR3: TGCGCCAGCAGCCAAGACCCAGCGGTAGGGAAGACCCAGTACTTC. Residues: CASSQDPAVGKTQYF.

J is TRBJ2-1 and V is TRBV7-2; D is ambiguous. Germline V gene data show CDR1 as SGHTA and CDR2 as FQGNSA. This CDR3 has 13 amino acids. Deletions cut 3 bases from V and 4 bases from J, with 7 bases between. The CDR3 nucleotides are TGTGCCAGCAGCTTCTATAGTTACAATGAGCAGTTCTTC. It is translated as CASSFYSYNEQFF. The variable domain in full, with the rest retrieved from reference TRBV7-2 and TRBJ2-1, is GAGVSQSPSNKVTEKGKDVELRCDPISGHTALYWYRQSLGQGLEFLIYFQGNSAPDKSGLPSDRFSAERTGGSVSTLTIQRTQQEDSAVYLCASSFYSYNEQFFGPGTRLTVL.

V gene TRBV5-1 combines with J gene TRBJ1-5, with TRBD1 as a possible D gene (5 bases). Germline V gives CDR1 SGHRS, CDR2 YFSETQ. The CDR3 contains 13 residues. Trimming left V 5 bases short and J 4 bases short, with 10 bases between. The CDR3 coding sequence is TGCGCCAGCAGACCGGGGCCGAATCAGCCCCAGCATTTT. Translating it yields CASRPGPNQPQHF.

The chain is built from TRBV7-9 and TRBJ1-4; 8 nucleotides match TRBD1. Germline V gene data show CDR1 as SEHNR and CDR2 as FQNEAQ (reference sequence). The J segment lost 7 bases and the V segment lost 7 bases, leaving 11 bases of the junction unmatched. The CDR3 length is 15 residues. DNA of the CDR3: TGTGCCAGCAACACGCGACAGGGGCCTGGTGAAAAACTGTTTTTT. This gives the protein CASNTRQGPGEKLFF.

The CDR3 spells CASWNGGAGNTIYF. For the CDR3, the DNA is TGTGCCAGCTGGAACGGGGGAGCTGGAAACACCATATATTTT. V usage is TRBV6-6 and J usage is TRBJ1-3, with D perhaps TRBD1 (5 bases). CDR1 and CDR2 (germline): MNHNY, SVGAGI (reference sequence). This CDR3 has 14 residues. The V end lost 8 bases, the J end lost 2 bases, and 13 bases lay between the germline ends.

The chain employs TRBV7-3 and TRBJ2-3; 10 positions agree with TRBD2. The germline CDR1 and CDR2 sequences are SGHTA and FQGTGA. Losses at the gene ends were 5 bases for V and 3 bases for J; bases not matched to a gene: 17. CDR3 length: 19 amino acids. CDR3 DNA: TGTGCCAGCAGCCCTGTCCCTAGCGGGAGTATGTGGTCGACAGATACGCAGTATTTT. Amino acids: CASSPVPSGSMWSTDTQYF.

The chain is built from TRBV4-1 and TRBJ2-7; D is tentatively TRBD1 or TRBD2 (5 bases each). The V end was cut by 0 bases, the J end by 5 bases, with 17 bases between. Germline V lookup: CDR1 MGHRA, CDR2 YSYEKL. The length of the CDR3 is 16 residues. In DNA form, the CDR3 reads TGCGCCAGCAGCCAAGAGGGAGCAGGGAGACTCCACGAGCAGTACTTC. Protein sequence: CASSQEGAGRLHEQYF.

The chain employs TRBV28 and TRBJ2-3, with 7 bases aligning to TRBD2. Trimming at V came to 6 bases and at J to 4 bases, leaving 16 bases not matched to a gene. The CDR3 consists of 17 residues. Germline assignment: CDR1 MDHEN and CDR2 SYDVKM. The CDR3: CASSSPLTAGASDTQYF. In DNA form, the CDR3 reads TGTGCCAGCAGCTCCCCCCTGACCGCGGGAGCCTCAGATACGCAGTATTTT.

J is TRBJ1-5 and V is TRBV7-7; possibly TRBD1 for D (5 bases). Germline V gene data show CDR1 as SSHAT and CDR2 as FNYEAQ (reference sequence). V was shortened by 3 bases and J by 6 bases, with 21 bases between the two germline ends. The CDR3 totals 17 residues. In nucleotides, the CDR3 is TGTGCCAGCAGCTTCCAACCCGGAGGCCCGGGGGGTCAGCCCCAGCATTTT. This encodes CASSFQPGGPGGQPQHF.

The J gene is TRBJ2-3, the V gene TRBV5-1; TRBD2 agrees at 11 bases. V dropped 4 bases and J dropped 6; count of bases not matched to a gene: 10. In germline, CDR1 is SGHRS, CDR2 YFSETQ. The CDR3 contains 16 residues. The CDR3 region is CASSVPTSGKVDTQYF. Written as DNA, the CDR3 is TGCGCCAGCAGCGTGCCGACTAGCGGGAAGGTGGATACGCAGTATTTT.

In the case of this clone: Other DNA variants within this sample encode the same CDR3. In nucleotides, the CDR3 is TGTGCCAGCAGTTTTCGGGGCGAGCAGTACTTC. This codes for CASSFRGEQYF. The V call is TRBV28, the J call TRBJ2-7; the D gene is possibly TRBD2 (5 bases). Germline CDR1 is MDHEN and CDR2 is SYDVKM. The V and J ends lost 3 bases and 6 bases respectively, with 6 bases between them. The CDR3 extends over 11 amino acids.

V is TRBV4-1 and J is TRBJ2-3; D not certain. In germline, CDR1 is MGHRA, CDR2 YSYEKL. This CDR3 comprises 14 residues. Between the trimmed V and J ends, which lost 6 bases and 1 base, there was a span of 11 bases. The chain's CDR3 is CASRLELGTDTQYF. The CDR3 coding sequence is TGCGCCAGCAGGCTAGAGCTGGGCACAGATACGCAGTATTTT.

This chain joins TRBV4-2 and TRBJ2-7, with 8 bases identical to TRBD2. Germline CDR1 and CDR2: LGHNA and YNFKEQ. There are 17 residues in the CDR3. Trimming cost V 0 bases and J 5 bases; bases outside gene matches: 12. The CDR3 DNA sequence: TGTGCCAGCAGCCAAGATGCGGGCGGGAGGACGAGCAACGAGCAGTACTTC. Translation gives CASSQDAGGRTSNEQYF.

The V call is TRBV28, the J call TRBJ1-1; D not certain. The CDR3 extends over 12 amino acids. CDR1 and CDR2 from the germline V gene are MDHEN and SYDVKM. Trimming removed 9 bases from V and 5 bases from J, with 13 bases in between. CDR3 in amino acids: CASITVGTEAFF. For the CDR3, the DNA is TGTGCCAGTATCACAGTAGGTACTGAAGCTTTCTTT.